These 26 T cell receptor beta chains share one sample of origin, sequenced in a study of T cell responses to AZD1222 COVID-19 vaccine. Clones were read by immunoSEQ multiplex PCR, and TCRdb kept only the in-frame ones, dropping some. In the table there are 200,000 or so clones, roughly 88% of which are singletons. This material consisted of peripheral blood, taken on day 0 of AZD1222 vaccination. These receptors came from an adult in good health.

The chain uses TRBV19 and TRBJ2-3, with unresolved D. Trimming pared 10 bases from V and 0 bases from J, leaving 8 bases between. The CDR3 runs to 12 residues. Germline assignment: CDR1 LNHDA and CDR2 SQIVND (reference sequence). The CDR3 DNA sequence: TGTGCCATTTCGGGTAGCACAGATACGCAGTATTTT. Protein: CAISGSTDTQYF.

V is TRBV2 and J is TRBJ1-2; 7 nucleotides align to TRBD1. This CDR3 has 15 residues. From germline, CDR1 is SNHLY and CDR2 FYNNEI. J lost 4 bases, V lost 1 base, and 6 bases had no gene match. CDR3 bases: TGTGCCAGCAGTGAAGTGCCCGCAGGGGGCTATGGCTACACCTTC. It codes for CASSEVPAGGYGYTF.

The chain is built from TRBV19 and TRBJ1-1; no definite D call. Per germline, CDR1 LNHDA and CDR2 SQIVND (reference sequence). Trimming took off 6 bases at V and 2 bases at J, with 13 bases between the two ends. CDR3 length equals 14 residues. CDR3 in DNA: TGTGCCAGTAGCAGAATTTCAACAAACACTGAAGCTTTCTTT. Its translation: CASSRISTNTEAFF. Filled out from reference TRBV19 and TRBJ1-1, the complete variable domain reads DGGITQSPKYLFRKEGQNVTLSCEQNLNHDAMYWYRQDPGQGLRLIYYSQIVNDFQKGDIAEGYSVSREKKESFPLTVTSAQKNPTAFYLCASSRISTNTEAFFGQGTRLTVV.

The rearrangement uses TRBV20-1 and TRBJ2-2; D is possibly TRBD2 (5 bases). The CDR3 consists of 11 residues. The V end lost 6 bases, the J end lost 5 bases, and 7 bases lay between the germline ends. The germline CDR1 and CDR2 sequences are DFQATT and SNEGSKA (reference sequence). The CDR3 loop is CSARGTGELFF. The DNA for the CDR3 is TGCAGTGCCCGGGGAACCGGGGAGCTGTTTTTT.

The rearrangement uses TRBV2 and TRBJ2-3; D gene uncertain. This CDR3 contains 11 residues. V lost 4 bases, J lost 5 bases, and 4 bases lay in between. Germline loops: CDR1 SNHLY, CDR2 FYNNEI. This chain's CDR3 is CASSAEDTQYF. The CDR3 nucleotides are TGTGCCAGCAGTGCAGAAGATACGCAGTATTTT.

V is TRBV30 and J is TRBJ1-2; D not certain. Trimming shortened V by 0 bases and J by 4 bases, and 12 bases separated the two germline ends. Germline CDR1 reads GTSNPN; CDR2 reads SVGIG (reference sequence). The CDR3 has 14 amino acids. The CDR3 spells CAWSVTIRGYGYTF. CDR3 in DNA: TGTGCCTGGAGTGTAACGATCCGGGGCTATGGCTACACCTTC.

The rearrangement links TRBV6-6 to TRBJ1-2; D is ambiguous. The length of the CDR3 is 14 residues. V lost 2 bases and J 4 bases, leaving 11 bases between the germline ends. The germline V gene encodes CDR1 MNHNY and CDR2 SVGAGI (reference sequence). The CDR3 here is CASSYTPQSYGYTF. CDR3 coding DNA: TGTGCCAGCAGTTACACCCCCCAAAGCTATGGCTACACCTTC.

This rearrangement joins TRBV30 to TRBJ1-2; D possibly corresponds to TRBD1 (6 bases). CDR3 length: 13 amino acids. Trimming left V 5 bases short and J 6 bases short, with 16 bases between. Germline V gene sequence: CDR1 GTSNPN, CDR2 SVGIG (reference sequence). The chain's CDR3 is CAWSDSVTHGYTF. The CDR3, as DNA: TGTGCCTGGTCGGACAGCGTTACCCATGGCTACACCTTC.

This chain links TRBV9 with TRBJ1-2, with 8 positions matching TRBD1. V dropped 4 bases and J dropped 6; count of bases not matched to a gene: 8. CDR3 length equals 14 residues. CDR1 is SGDLS, CDR2 YYNGEE, per germline. CDR3 nucleotides: TGTGCCAGCAGCACTCAGGACAGGGAGAATGGCTACACCTTC. It encodes CASSTQDRENGYTF.

V and J are TRBV5-1 and TRBJ2-3; 9 nucleotides align to TRBD2. The CDR3 covers 15 residues. The germline gives CDR1 SGHRS, CDR2 YFSETQ. Trimming cost V 5 bases and J 5 bases; bases outside gene matches: 9. CDR3 in DNA: TGCGCCAGCAGGGACCCACCTAGCGGGGAAGATACGCAGTATTTT. Protein sequence: CASRDPPSGEDTQYF.

This chain uses TRBV28 with TRBJ2-1, with 9 nucleotides matching TRBD1. The junction had 4 bases not matched to a gene; V was cut back by 1 base and J by 0 bases. The CDR3 is 17 amino acids. The germline V gene has CDR1 MDHEN and CDR2 SYDVKM. The CDR3 here is CASSLFKTGGSYNEQFF. The CDR3 nucleotides are TGTGCCAGCAGTTTATTCAAGACAGGGGGCTCCTACAATGAGCAGTTCTTC. The whole variable domain, filled in from reference TRBV28 and TRBJ2-1, reads DVKVTQSSRYLVKRTGEKVFLECVQDMDHENMFWYRQDPGLGLRLIYFSYDVKMKEKGDIPEGYSVSREKKERFSLILESASTNQTSMYLCASSLFKTGGSYNEQFFGPGTRLTVL.

This chain's CDR3 is CASSFKVTSGDSYNEQFF. Here the CDR3 DNA reads TGCGCCAGCAGCTTCAAGGTGACTAGCGGTGACTCCTACAATGAGCAGTTCTTC. V is TRBV5-1 and J is TRBJ2-1, with TRBD2 identical over 9 bases. Germline V CDR1 and CDR2: SGHRS, YFSETQ. V lost 2 bases and J lost 0; bases outside the gene matches: 9. This CDR3 comprises 18 residues.

The rearrangement links TRBV27 to TRBJ1-1; D ambiguous. The CDR3 length is 14 residues. Trimming left V 5 bases short and J 0 bases short, with 10 bases between. From germline, CDR1 is MNHEY and CDR2 SMNVEV (reference sequence). The CDR3 nucleotides are TGTGCCAGCAGTCGTCAGCTAATGAACACTGAAGCTTTCTTT. It translates to CASSRQLMNTEAFF.

The J gene is TRBJ1-3, the V gene TRBV6-5; D unresolved. The germline V gene encodes CDR1 MNHEY and CDR2 SVGAGI. This CDR3 contains 15 residues. V was clipped by 6 bases and J by 0 bases, with 12 bases between them. The CDR3 DNA is TGTGCCAGCAGCAAAGGGTGGGACTCTGGAAACACCATATATTTT. This codes for CASSKGWDSGNTIYF.

This clone has a handful of counts. The V gene is TRBV7-8, the J gene TRBJ2-7; the D is unclear. The CDR3 extends over 16 amino acids. Trimming stripped 3 bases from V and 5 bases from J, with 20 bases between. Germline loops: CDR1 SGHVS, CDR2 FQNEAQ. Written as DNA, the CDR3 is TGTGCCAGCAGCTTCGCTTCCGGGCCGTTTCGTAACGAGCAGTACTTC. Translating gives CASSFASGPFRNEQYF.

This sequence joins TRBV27 and TRBJ1-3; no definite D call. Trimming left V 0 bases short and J 2 bases short, with 8 bases between. This CDR3 contains 15 residues. The germline CDR1 and CDR2 sequences are MNHEY and SMNVEV (reference sequence). This CDR3 reads CASSLSIGPGNTIYF. The CDR3 nucleotides read TGTGCCAGCAGTTTATCGATAGGGCCTGGAAACACCATATATTTT.

The V and J genes are TRBV4-2 and TRBJ2-3, with D maybe TRBD2 (6 bases). The CDR3 has 18 amino acids. Germline V gene lookup returns CDR1 LGHNA and CDR2 YNFKEQ. Between the trimmed V and J ends, which lost 0 bases and 3 bases, there was a span of 19 bases. The CDR3 protein is CASSQDQPRWGRTDTQYF. CDR3 DNA: TGTGCCAGCAGCCAAGATCAGCCCAGGTGGGGGAGGACAGATACGCAGTATTTT.

The chain joins TRBV19 to TRBJ2-7; possibly TRBD1 for D (6 bases). Per the germline V gene, CDR1 is LNHDA and CDR2 is SQIVND (reference sequence). V lost 1 base and J lost 2, with 12 bases in between. This CDR3 has 15 amino acids. As DNA, the CDR3 is TGTGCCAGTAGTATAGCCCTCGGACAGACCTACGAGCAGTACTTC. Translation gives CASSIALGQTYEQYF.

The CDR3 region has the DNA TGTGCCAGCAGTGAATTTCCGGTGGGACAGATTAATGAAAAACTGTTTTTT. This sequence encodes CASSEFPVGQINEKLFF. The V gene is TRBV2, the J gene TRBJ1-4; TRBD1 agrees at 7 bases. Germline V CDR1 and CDR2: SNHLY, FYNNEI. The J segment lost 4 bases and the V segment lost 2 bases, leaving 10 bases of the junction unmatched. The CDR3 consists of 17 residues.

This sequence joins TRBV3-1 (or the pseudogene TRBV3-2) and TRBJ1-3; 8 bases map to TRBD1. Germline CDR1 is LGHDT and CDR2 is YNNKEL (reference sequence). With 4 bases clipped from V and 0 bases from J, the junction kept 5 bases outside the gene matches. This CDR3 has 16 residues. Here the CDR3 DNA reads TGTGCCAGCAGCCCGGACAGGGCCAGCTCTGGAAACACCATATATTTT. This translates into CASSPDRASSGNTIYF.

CDR3 amino acids: CASTVSVGGIYEQFF. The CDR3 DNA reads as TGTGCCAGCACCGTCTCGGTAGGGGGGATTTATGAGCAGTTCTTC. V gene TRBV27 combines with J gene TRBJ2-1; the D call may be TRBD1 or TRBD2 (6 bases each). The CDR3 contains 15 residues. Trimming stripped 7 bases from V and 8 bases from J, with 21 bases between. Looked up from germline, CDR1 is MNHEY and CDR2 is SMNVEV (reference sequence).

The chain is built from TRBV29-1 and TRBJ1-1; D remains unclear. Per the germline V gene, CDR1 is SQVTM and CDR2 is ANQGSEA. The ends were cut back, 5 bases at V and 5 bases at J, with 12 bases in the middle. The CDR3 is 12 amino acids. The CDR3 here is CSVTGLRTEAFF. CDR3 sequence (DNA): TGCAGCGTTACGGGATTGAGGACTGAAGCTTTCTTT.

This clone showed up just once. V usage is TRBV10-3 and J usage is TRBJ1-1; possible D gene TRBD1, 6 bases. Trimming pared 4 bases from V and 2 bases from J, leaving 14 bases between. The CDR3 totals 15 residues. From germline, CDR1 is ENHRY and CDR2 SYGVKD. The DNA of the CDR3 is TGTGCCATCAGTGCGGCAGGGGAAATTAACACTGAAGCTTTCTTT. Translation: CAISAAGEINTEAFF.

The chain joins TRBV27 to TRBJ1-5; TRBD1 agrees at 10 bases. Germline CDR1 MNHEY, CDR2 SMNVEV (reference sequence). The CDR3 runs to 18 residues. The J segment lost 1 base and the V segment lost 6 bases, leaving 12 bases of the junction unmatched. CDR3 in DNA: TGTGCCAGCAGAAATCGTGGACAGGGGGTAGGGAGCAATCAGCCCCAGCATTTT. Protein: CASRNRGQGVGSNQPQHF.

This chain links TRBV18 with TRBJ1-2; 8 positions match TRBD1. CDR1 is KGHSH and CDR2 is LQKENI in the germline V gene. V trimming: 1 base; J trimming: 7 bases; junction bases outside the gene matches: 11. The CDR3 has 16 amino acids. The CDR3 sequence is CASSPRQIDRGGGYTF. CDR3 coding DNA: TGTGCCAGCTCACCACGCCAGATCGACAGGGGAGGTGGCTACACCTTC.

This sequence joins TRBV7-9 and TRBJ2-7, with D perhaps TRBD1 (7 bases). The V end was cut by 5 bases, the J end by 3 bases, with 14 bases between. CDR1 SEHNR and CDR2 FQNEAQ come from the germline V gene (reference sequence). CDR3 size: 14 residues. Written as DNA, the CDR3 is TGTGCCAGCAGCGGAGGGGACAGAGACTACGAGCAGTACTTC. Its translation: CASSGGDRDYEQYF.